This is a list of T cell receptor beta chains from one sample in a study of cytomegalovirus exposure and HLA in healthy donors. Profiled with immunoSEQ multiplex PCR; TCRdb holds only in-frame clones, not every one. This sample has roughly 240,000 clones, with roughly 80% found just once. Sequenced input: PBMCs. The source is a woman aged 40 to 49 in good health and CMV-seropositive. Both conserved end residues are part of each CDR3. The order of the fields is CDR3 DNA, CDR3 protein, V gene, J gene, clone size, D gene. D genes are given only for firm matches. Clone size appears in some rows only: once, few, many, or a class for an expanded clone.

TGCGCCAGCAGTGAGATTACTAGCGGGAGTTTAGACGAGCAGTACTTC,CASSEITSGSLDEQYF,TRBV10-1,TRBJ2-7,.,TRBD2
TGCGCCAGCAGCCAAAATGGGGGAGGGGGCACAGATACGCAGTATTTT,CASSQNGGGGTDTQYF,TRBV4-3,TRBJ2-3,.,TRBD2
TGTGCCAGTAGTATTAGCGGGGGCAACTCCTACGAGCAGTACTTC,CASSISGGNSYEQYF,TRBV19,TRBJ2-7,.,TRBD2
TGTGCCAGCGGACTAGCGGGAGCCACCGGGGAGCTGTTTTTT,CASGLAGATGELFF,TRBV6-5,TRBJ2-2,.,TRBD2
TGTGCCAGCAGTTACTCAGTGGGGGGACTTCGGGAAAAACTGTTTTTT,CASSYSVGGLREKLFF,TRBV6-5,TRBJ1-4,.,.
TGTGCCAGCAGCCCCTCGACAGGGCTTCTGGACACCATATATTTT,CASSPSTGLLDTIYF,TRBV7-3,TRBJ1-3,.,TRBD1
TGTGCCAGCAGTTCTGAGTACGAGCAGTACTTC,CASSSEYEQYF,TRBV6-5,TRBJ2-7,few,.
TGTGCCAGCAGCTCTCAACTAGGTTCCGCGTACTTC,CASSSQLGSAYF,TRBV11-2,TRBJ2-4,.,.
TGTTCCAGCACTATTGAGGCAGGGGTACTTGGCTACACCTTC,CSSTIEAGVLGYTF,TRBV7-9,TRBJ1-2,.,.
TGTGCCAGCAGCCCTCGACAGGGGTTATGGACTGAAGCTTTCTTT,CASSPRQGLWTEAFF,TRBV7-2,TRBJ1-1,.,TRBD1
TGTGCCAGCAGTTTCCAACCGGGACACCCAGTCCTAGTAGAAAAACTGTTTTTT,CASSFQPGHPVLVEKLFF,TRBV2,TRBJ1-4,once,.
TGTGCCAGCAGCCGTCTTATTCGACAGGGGGCTCCACCCCAGCATTTT,CASSRLIRQGAPPQHF,TRBV7-3,TRBJ1-5,.,TRBD1
TGTGCCAGCAGCCCCCAGACTGGGCAGGGGGGAGTGAACACTGAAGCTTTCTTT,CASSPQTGQGGVNTEAFF,TRBV7-2,TRBJ1-1,.,TRBD1
TGTGCCTGGAGGAATGGCCCCGAGCAGTACTTC,CAWRNGPEQYF,TRBV30,TRBJ2-7,.,.
TGTGCCAGCTCAACGGGCTACGAGCAGTACTTC,CASSTGYEQYF,TRBV18,TRBJ2-7,.,.
TGTGCCAGCTCACCAGGGACAGGGTATGGCAATCAGCCCCAGCATTTT,CASSPGTGYGNQPQHF,TRBV18,TRBJ1-5,.,TRBD1
TGTGCCAGCAGCAAAGGGGGGGACAACCAAGAGACCCAGTACTTC,CASSKGGDNQETQYF,TRBV9,TRBJ2-5,.,.
TGTGCCAGCAGACCTCTCTTCACTCACGGAGAGACCCAGTACTTC,CASRPLFTHGETQYF,TRBV7-8,TRBJ2-5,.,.
TGCGCCAGCAGCCAAGAAACGGGGGGAAACACTGAAGCTTTCTTT,CASSQETGGNTEAFF,TRBV4-3,TRBJ1-1,.,.
TGTGCCAGCAGACTTCAGGGGGATTCACCCCTCCACTTT,CASRLQGDSPLHF,TRBV7-2,TRBJ1-6,few,TRBD1
TGTGCCAGCAGCCCCTCGGTGGGAGGGCCCTACAATGAGCAGTTCTTC,CASSPSVGGPYNEQFF,TRBV5-6,TRBJ2-1,.,TRBD2
TGTGCCAGCAGCGTGGGGCGGGCAGATACGCAGTATTTT,CASSVGRADTQYF,TRBV5-4,TRBJ2-3,.,.
TGTGCCAGCAGCGTCAGGACAGGGGGCCAAGAGCAGTACTTC,CASSVRTGGQEQYF,TRBV9,TRBJ2-7,.,TRBD1
TGTGCCCTGAGGACAGGGAGCAATCAGCCCCAGCATTTT,CALRTGSNQPQHF,TRBV30,TRBJ1-5,few,TRBD1
TGTGCCAGCAGGAGAGGTAGCGGGAGTGGTGGAGATACGCAGTATTTT,CASRRGSGSGGDTQYF,TRBV27,TRBJ2-3,.,TRBD2
TGTGCCAGTAGTATAGAGGGACTAGCGGGGGGTATAAATGAGCAGTTCTTC,CASSIEGLAGGINEQFF,TRBV19,TRBJ2-1,.,TRBD2
TGTGCCATCAGTGAGTCGAGAGGGGGCACTGAAGCTTTCTTT,CAISESRGGTEAFF,TRBV10-3,TRBJ1-1,.,.
TGTGCCAGCAGCCCCAACCTACAGGGTTACTATGGCTACACCTTC,CASSPNLQGYYGYTF,TRBV7-2,TRBJ1-2,.,.
TGCGCCAGCAGCCAAAGGACAGGGCAAGCTTTCTTT,CASSQRTGQAFF,TRBV4-3,TRBJ1-1,.,TRBD1
TGTGCCAGCAGTTTATCGGGACAGGGTTCCTACAATGAGCAGTTCTTC,CASSLSGQGSYNEQFF,TRBV27,TRBJ2-1,.,TRBD1
TGTGCCAGCAGTGAAGAGTGGGCGACAGGCACTGAAGCTTTCTTT,CASSEEWATGTEAFF,TRBV2,TRBJ1-1,once,.
TGTGCCAGCAGTGAAACAAACAGGGTCTACGAGCAGTACTTC,CASSETNRVYEQYF,TRBV6-1,TRBJ2-7,.,.
TGTGCCAGCAGTTACTCGAATAGAGGAGTCTATGGCTACACCTTC,CASSYSNRGVYGYTF,TRBV6-5,TRBJ1-2,.,.
TGTGCCAGCATTCCTAGCGGGGGACTCCAAGAGACCCAGTACTTC,CASIPSGGLQETQYF,TRBV6-5,TRBJ2-5,.,TRBD2
TGCAGCGTGTCGACAGGGCCAGACACTGAAGCTTTCTTT,CSVSTGPDTEAFF,TRBV29-1,TRBJ1-1,.,TRBD1
TGTGCCAGCAGTTACGAGAGGGACAGGGGAAACACCATATATTTT,CASSYERDRGNTIYF,TRBV6-6,TRBJ1-3,.,TRBD1
TGTGCCTGGGAGCTCGGAGCGGGGGGTCGCAATGAGCAGTTCTTC,CAWELGAGGRNEQFF,TRBV30,TRBJ2-1,few,TRBD2
TGCACCAGCAGCCCGGGGGGAGCGGGAGGGACCTACGAGCAGTACTTC,CTSSPGGAGGTYEQYF,TRBV1,TRBJ2-7,.,.
TGTGCCAGCAGCGCAGACAGGGGAATGGCTGGCTACACCTTC,CASSADRGMAGYTF,TRBV5-8,TRBJ1-2,.,TRBD1
TGTGCCAGCAGCTTGGGACAGTACGAGCAGTACTTC,CASSLGQYEQYF,TRBV5-5,TRBJ2-7,.,.
TGCGCCAGCAGCCAAGATCCCCGGACAGGAGACTTGAACACTGAAGCTTTCTTT,CASSQDPRTGDLNTEAFF,TRBV4-1,TRBJ1-1,.,TRBD1
TGTGCTAGCAGCTTAGTGGCAGGGGGCTTGGAGACCCAGTACTTC,CASSLVAGGLETQYF,TRBV7-7,TRBJ2-5,.,TRBD1
TGTGCCAGCAGCGCAGGAGGGCAGGGTGGGGCCTACGAGCAGTACTTC,CASSAGGQGGAYEQYF,TRBV7-3,TRBJ2-7,.,.
TGTGCTAGTGGCCCCAACAGGGCAAACACCGGGGAGCTGTTTTTT,CASGPNRANTGELFF,TRBV12-5,TRBJ2-2,.,.
TGCGCCAGCAGCCCAACTAGGTCCCAAGAGACCCAGTACTTC,CASSPTRSQETQYF,TRBV4-1,TRBJ2-5,.,.
TGCGCCAGCAGCCAAGTTGCGAGGGCTCGGGAGACCCAGTACTTC,CASSQVARARETQYF,TRBV4-1,TRBJ2-5,once,.
TGTGCCAGCAGTCGCCCGTTGCGGACTAGCGGCAACAATGAGCAGTTCTTC,CASSRPLRTSGNNEQFF,TRBV2,TRBJ2-1,few,TRBD2
TGTGCCAGTAGTATAGTGATCGGCGGGGGGCGTGGGAATGAGCAGTTCTTC,CASSIVIGGGRGNEQFF,TRBV19,TRBJ2-1,.,TRBD2
TGCGCCAGCAGTGAGGAGGGAAGGCCCCAGCATTTT,CASSEEGRPQHF,TRBV25-1,TRBJ1-5,.,.
TGTGCCAGCAGTGAAGCGCAAGCGTATAATTCACCCCTCCACTTT,CASSEAQAYNSPLHF,TRBV2,TRBJ1-6,few,.
TGTGCCAGCAGCCAGACTGTAGGACAGAAGATCTACGAGCAGTACTTC,CASSQTVGQKIYEQYF,TRBV2,TRBJ2-7,.,.
TGCGCCAGCAGCTCCCTGACTCCGACCTACGAGCAGTACTTC,CASSSLTPTYEQYF,TRBV5-1,TRBJ2-7,.,.
TGTGCCAGCAGCTTACCCCACCGGGGATCACCCCTCCACTTT,CASSLPHRGSPLHF,TRBV7-9,TRBJ1-6,.,.
TGTGCCAGCAGCCCAGGGACAGGACCCTACGAGCAGTACTTC,CASSPGTGPYEQYF,TRBV7-6,TRBJ2-7,.,TRBD1
TGCGCCAGCAGCCACTACGGACAGGGTGAACTAATCACTGAAGCTTTCTTT,CASSHYGQGELITEAFF,TRBV4-3,TRBJ1-1,.,TRBD1